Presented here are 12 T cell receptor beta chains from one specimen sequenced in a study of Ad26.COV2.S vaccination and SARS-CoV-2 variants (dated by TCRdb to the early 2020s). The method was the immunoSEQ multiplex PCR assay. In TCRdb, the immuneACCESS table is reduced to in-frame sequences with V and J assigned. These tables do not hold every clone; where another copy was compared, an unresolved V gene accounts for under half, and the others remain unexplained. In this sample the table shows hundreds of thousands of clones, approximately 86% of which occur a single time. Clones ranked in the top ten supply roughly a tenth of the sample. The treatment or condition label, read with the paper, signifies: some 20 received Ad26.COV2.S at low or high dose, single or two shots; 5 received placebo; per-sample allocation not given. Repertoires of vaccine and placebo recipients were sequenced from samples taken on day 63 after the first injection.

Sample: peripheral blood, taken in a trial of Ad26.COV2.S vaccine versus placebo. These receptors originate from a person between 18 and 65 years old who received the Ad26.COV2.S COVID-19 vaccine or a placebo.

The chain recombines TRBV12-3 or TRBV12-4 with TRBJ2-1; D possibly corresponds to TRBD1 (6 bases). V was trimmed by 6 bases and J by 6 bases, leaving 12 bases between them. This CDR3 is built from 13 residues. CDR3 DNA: TGTGCCAGCAGCCAGGGACACCCCAATGAGCAGTTCTTC. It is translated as CASSQGHPNEQFF.

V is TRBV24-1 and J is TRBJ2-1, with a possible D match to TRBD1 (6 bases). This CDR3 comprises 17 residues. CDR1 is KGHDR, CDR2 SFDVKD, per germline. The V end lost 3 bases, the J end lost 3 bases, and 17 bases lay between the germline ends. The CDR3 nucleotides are TGTGCCACCAGTGATACCAAACCCAACAGGGTCTACAATGAGCAGTTCTTC. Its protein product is CATSDTKPNRVYNEQFF.

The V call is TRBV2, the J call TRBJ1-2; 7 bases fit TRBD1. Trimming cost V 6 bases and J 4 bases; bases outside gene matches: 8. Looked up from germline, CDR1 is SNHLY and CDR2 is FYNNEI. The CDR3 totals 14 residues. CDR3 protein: CASSEQGLGYGYTF. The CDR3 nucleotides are TGTGCCAGCAGCGAACAGGGGCTCGGCTATGGCTACACCTTC.

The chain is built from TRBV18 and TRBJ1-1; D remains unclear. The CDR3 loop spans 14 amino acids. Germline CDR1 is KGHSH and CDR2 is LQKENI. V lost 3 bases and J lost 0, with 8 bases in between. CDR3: CASSPVGMNTEAFF. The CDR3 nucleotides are TGTGCCAGCTCACCTGTAGGGATGAACACTGAAGCTTTCTTT.

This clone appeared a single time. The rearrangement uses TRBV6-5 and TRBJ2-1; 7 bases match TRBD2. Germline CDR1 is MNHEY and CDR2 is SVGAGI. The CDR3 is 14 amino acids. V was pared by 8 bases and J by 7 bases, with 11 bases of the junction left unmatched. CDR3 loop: CASAGLVDGNEQFF. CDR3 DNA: TGTGCCAGCGCTGGACTAGTCGACGGAAATGAGCAGTTCTTC.

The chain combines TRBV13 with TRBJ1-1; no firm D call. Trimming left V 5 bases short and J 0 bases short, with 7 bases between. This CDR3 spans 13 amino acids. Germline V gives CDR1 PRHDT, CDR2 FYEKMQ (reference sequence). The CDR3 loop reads CASSPQLNTEAFF. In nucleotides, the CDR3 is TGTGCCAGCAGCCCACAACTGAACACTGAAGCTTTCTTT.

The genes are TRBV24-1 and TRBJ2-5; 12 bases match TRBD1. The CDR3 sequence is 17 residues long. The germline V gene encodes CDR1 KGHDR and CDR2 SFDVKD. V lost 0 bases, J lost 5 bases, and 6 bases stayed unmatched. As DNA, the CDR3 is TGTGCCACCAGTGATTTGACCGGGACAGGGGGCATCGAGACCCAGTACTTC. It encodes CATSDLTGTGGIETQYF.

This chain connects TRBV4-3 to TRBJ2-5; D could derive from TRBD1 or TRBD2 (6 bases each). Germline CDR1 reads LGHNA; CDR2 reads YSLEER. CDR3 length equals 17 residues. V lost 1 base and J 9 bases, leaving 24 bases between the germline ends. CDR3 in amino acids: CASSQVTASGKGEAQYF. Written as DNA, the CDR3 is TGCGCCAGCAGCCAAGTCACGGCGAGCGGAAAGGGGGAGGCCCAGTACTTC.

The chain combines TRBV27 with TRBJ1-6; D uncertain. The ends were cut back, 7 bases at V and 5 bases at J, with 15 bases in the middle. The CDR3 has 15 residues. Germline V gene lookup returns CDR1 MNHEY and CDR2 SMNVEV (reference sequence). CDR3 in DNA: TGTGCCAGCACCTCCTCCGGAACGCATAATTCACCCCTCCACTTT. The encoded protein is CASTSSGTHNSPLHF.

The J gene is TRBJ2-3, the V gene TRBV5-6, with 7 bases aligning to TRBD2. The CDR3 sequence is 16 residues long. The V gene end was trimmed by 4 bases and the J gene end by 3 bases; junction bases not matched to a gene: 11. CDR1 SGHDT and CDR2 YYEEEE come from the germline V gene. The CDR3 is CASSRRVAGETDTQYF. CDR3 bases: TGTGCCAGCAGCCGTCGAGTGGCGGGGGAAACAGATACGCAGTATTTT.

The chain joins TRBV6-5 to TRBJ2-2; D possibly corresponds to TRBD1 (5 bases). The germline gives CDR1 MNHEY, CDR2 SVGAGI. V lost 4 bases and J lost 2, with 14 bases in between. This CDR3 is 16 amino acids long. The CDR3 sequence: CASSWGEHFNTGELFF. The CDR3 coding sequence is TGTGCCAGCAGTTGGGGCGAGCACTTCAACACCGGGGAGCTGTTTTTT.

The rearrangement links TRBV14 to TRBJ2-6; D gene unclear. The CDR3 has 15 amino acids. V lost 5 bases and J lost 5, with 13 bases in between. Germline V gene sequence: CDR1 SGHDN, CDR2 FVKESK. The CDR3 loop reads CASSSSEAWANVLTF. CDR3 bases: TGTGCCAGCAGCTCATCAGAGGCTTGGGCCAACGTCCTGACTTTC.